The clone carrying this T cell receptor (beta chain) turned up a few times. Original data processing: The authors estimated nucleated cell counts from reference gene primer amplification. The method was immunoSEQ multiplex PCR; TCRdb's version includes in-frame clones alone and lacks a portion of them. Clonal size and the V and J genes are those of that table, whereas D and trimming came from the DNA. The sample holds 100,000 to 150,000 clones, around 63% seen once. This specimen comes from a study of blood T cell repertoires in COVID-19. Study details: Samples representing acute and convalescent COVID-19 were sourced from the United States, Italy and Spain. T cells, B-cell-depleted T cells, or PBMCs provided the cDNA or gDNA that served as material.

CDR3 size: 16 residues. Germline assignment: CDR1 MRHNA and CDR2 SNTAGT. The J segment lost 4 bases and the V segment lost 9 bases, leaving 17 bases of the junction unmatched. The sequence derives from a woman in her seventies with acute or convalescent COVID-19. The rearrangement links TRBV6-4 to TRBJ1-2; 7 nucleotides line up with TRBD1. The sequencing sample was made of peripheral blood. CDR3 amino acids: CARPQGPPLLAYGYTF. CDR3 DNA: TGTGCCAGACCACAGGGGCCTCCCCTACTGGCCTATGGCTACACCTTC.